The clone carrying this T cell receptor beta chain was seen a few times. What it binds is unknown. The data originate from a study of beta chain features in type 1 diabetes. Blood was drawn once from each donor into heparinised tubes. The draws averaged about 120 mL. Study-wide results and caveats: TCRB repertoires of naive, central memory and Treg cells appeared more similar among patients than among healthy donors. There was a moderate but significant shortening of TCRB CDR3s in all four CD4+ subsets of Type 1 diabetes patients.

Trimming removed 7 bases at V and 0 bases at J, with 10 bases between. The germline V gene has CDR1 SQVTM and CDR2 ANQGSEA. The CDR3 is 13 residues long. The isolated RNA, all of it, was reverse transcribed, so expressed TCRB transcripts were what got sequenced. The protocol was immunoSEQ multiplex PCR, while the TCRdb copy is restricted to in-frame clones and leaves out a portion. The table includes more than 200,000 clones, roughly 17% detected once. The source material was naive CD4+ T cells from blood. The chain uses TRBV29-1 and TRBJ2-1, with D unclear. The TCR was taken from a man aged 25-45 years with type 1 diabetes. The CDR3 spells CSAQGDSYNEQFF. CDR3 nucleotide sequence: TGCAGCGCGCAAGGTGACTCCTACAATGAGCAGTTCTTC.